Described below is a single TCR beta chain sequence and its context. The specificity of this receptor is unknown. Base qualities are not provided; no much larger clone lies one nucleotide away. CDR1 and CDR2 were assigned from the germline V gene as MNHEY and SVGAGI. The junction carries 16 bases between V and J, which are trimmed by 5 bases and 5 bases respectively. The CDR3 holds 15 amino acids from the cysteine to the phenylalanine. Only CDR3 DNA is held: 45 bases, read in frame from base 1. The library was built by means of 5' RACE. Sequenced on an Illumina HiSeq 2500. A second PCR of roughly 7 to 11 cycles was performed with a sample-barcoded 5' primer and a J-beta primer mix. Each TCR beta cDNA molecule received a unique molecular identifier from a template-switch 5' adaptor carrying 12 random nucleotides. Each sample yielded at least 2.5 million CDR3-containing paired-end reads. First-strand cDNA was synthesized from all RNA with the Mint cDNA synthesis kit, primed by a TRBC-specific oligonucleotide. Following uracil-DNA glycosylase treatment, a first 18-cycle PCR with universal primers M1SS and BC2_uni_R was performed on all cDNA. In the original analysis: For normalization, 1 million high-quality reads were randomly selected from each sample, with every read carrying a distinct molecular identifier. Instead of being binned into consensus sequences, reads with shared molecular identifiers were discarded. MiTCR, set to a Q25 quality threshold and the strictest error-elimination algorithm, was used for CDR3 identification, clonotype clustering and error correction. Lower-bound total TCR beta diversity was estimated with a nonparametric unseen species model using Euler transformation. The public reads were reanalyzed by TCRdb: fastp trimming at Q25, MiXCR alignment, in-frame beta chains only. A single entry per CDR3 protein holds the most common genes and DNA from its merged rows. In this record, the V and J calls reflect TCRdb's handling and not the investigators' own analysis. The sample table holds roughly 1,500,000 distinct CDR3 sequences, of which 40% to 50% were seen once. The top ten hold 7.9% of the sample.

This entry comes from a study of blood T cells in healthy people across ages (dated by TCRdb to 2015 to 2017). Study-wide context: In model experiments, template switching captured roughly one uniquely barcoded TCR beta cDNA molecule for every two T cells. The study measured age-related changes in TCR beta repertoire diversity using deep sequencing normalized with unique cDNA molecular identifiers. The donors were split into four age groups: young (average approximately 16 years), middle-aged (over 35), aged (about 56) and long-lived (about 74). Donors of different ages were randomly distributed across sequencing lanes to avoid experimental bias. For two donors (one aged 18 to 30 and one aged 80 or older), the study analyzed two additional independent replicas of 1 million unique cDNA reads from the same blood draw. The study at large found these results: Conclusive comparison of naive and antigen-experienced compartments was prevented by the profiling of bulk unsorted PBMCs. As age increased, observed TCR beta diversity per million T cells dropped in a roughly linear way, and a significant reduction was already evident by age 40. Compared with the aged group, the long-lived group had more naive CD4+ T cells, fewer expanded clones and increased TCR diversity, a pattern suggesting age selection. Because donor CMV infection status was unknown, age-related changes in expanded clonotypes were potentially confounded. Total diversity estimates from one million sequenced T cells were considered lower bounds and underestimates. There was a strong correlation between observed TCR beta diversity and the percentage of naive T cells measured by flow cytometry.

The 39 donors, aged roughly 6 to 95 years, were systemically healthy Caucasian individuals from Russia. Each donor gave ten milliliters of peripheral blood, collected into EDTA-treated Vacutainer tubes. PBMCs were isolated by Ficoll-Paque density-gradient centrifugation, with at least 7 million obtained per sample. Total RNA, at least 6 micrograms per sample, was extracted from PBMCs with Trizol reagent. The percentages of naive CD45RAhigh/CD27high T cells were determined by flow cytometry on a PBMC aliquot from every donor. The sequence is built from TRBV6-5 and TRBJ2-1, with no reliable assignment of the D segment. Specimen: blood. This clonotype originated in a young woman in good health. The bases are TGTGCCAGCAGTAGGAGTCCTCCTATTAACAATGAGCAGTTCTTC. It codes for CASSRSPPINNEQFF.